A single sample gave rise to the 28 T cell receptor beta chains below, sequenced in a study of T cell changes during pregnancy in multiple sclerosis. Profiling relied on immunoSEQ multiplex PCR, and the TCRdb table lists in-frame clones only, not all of them. Of just under 80,000 clones detected, about 93% appear once; the ten largest clones hold roughly 0.94%. Sequences were derived from peripheral blood, sampled in the first trimester of pregnancy. All receptors come from a female donor with multiple sclerosis, enrolled in a pregnancy study.

This chain joins TRBV28 and TRBJ2-1; TRBD1 matches at 9 bases. The CDR3 covers 15 residues. V dropped 5 bases and J dropped 6; count of bases not matched to a gene: 8. Germline CDR1 MDHEN, CDR2 SYDVKM. Here the CDR3 reads CASSTRDRVFNEQFF. Written as DNA, the CDR3 is TGTGCCAGCAGTACCCGGGACAGGGTATTCAATGAGCAGTTCTTC.

This sequence joins TRBV11-2 and TRBJ2-3, with a weak D call TRBD2 (6 bases). The germline V and J ends were trimmed by 4 bases and 6 bases, with 11 bases remaining between them. The V gene's germline CDR1 is SGHAT and CDR2 FQNNGV. CDR3 length: 13 residues. Written as DNA, the CDR3 is TGTGCCAGCAGCTCGAGCGGGTGGGATACGCAGTATTTT. Encoded protein: CASSSSGWDTQYF. Filled out from reference TRBV11-2 and TRBJ2-3, the complete variable domain reads EAGVAQSPRYKIIEKRQSVAFWCNPISGHATLYWYQQILGQGPKLLIQFQNNGVVDDSQLPKDRFSAERLKGVDSTLKIQPAKLEDSAVYLCASSSSGWDTQYFGPGTRLTVL.

The V gene is TRBV29-1, the J gene TRBJ1-2; 9 nucleotides align to TRBD1. This CDR3 region has 13 residues. The V and J ends lost 7 bases and 5 bases, in that order; junction bases with no gene match: 8. Germline CDR1 reads SQVTM; CDR2 reads ANQGSEA. CDR3 nucleotides: TGCAGCGGTGACAGGGGGGCTGGATATGGCTACACCTTC. It codes for CSGDRGAGYGYTF.

The rearrangement joins TRBV27 to TRBJ2-1, with TRBD2 matching over 10 bases. The ends lost 6 bases at V and 6 bases at J; junction bases unmatched: 8. The length of the CDR3 is 15 residues. Germline values: CDR1 MNHEY, CDR2 SMNVEV (reference sequence). CDR3 in amino acids: CASSYSAGGSNEQFF. CDR3 nucleotides: TGTGCCAGCAGCTACTCAGCGGGAGGGAGCAATGAGCAGTTCTTC.

The genes are TRBV7-9 and TRBJ2-2; TRBD1 aligns across 7 bases. This CDR3 spans 18 amino acids. J was trimmed by 5 bases and V by 5 bases; bases with no gene match: 17. CDR1 is SEHNR, CDR2 FQNEAQ, per germline (reference sequence). The CDR3 protein is CASSRGNLGQQRTGELFF. CDR3 nucleotide sequence: TGTGCCAGCAGCCGAGGGAACTTGGGACAGCAGCGGACCGGGGAGCTGTTTTTT.

The rearrangement joins TRBV6-6 to TRBJ2-6, with 8 bases aligning to TRBD1. CDR1 MNHNY and CDR2 SVGAGI come from the germline V gene (reference sequence). The V segment lost 7 bases and the J segment 2 bases; nucleotides outside the gene matches: 1. The CDR3 covers 14 residues. The CDR3 nucleotides are TGTGCCAGCACACAGGGGGCTGGGGCCAACGTCCTGACTTTC. It codes for CASTQGAGANVLTF.

CDR3: CASSLMTSALDRDEQFF. The CDR3 DNA reads as TGTGCCAGCAGTCTAATGACTAGCGCCCTAGATAGGGATGAGCAGTTCTTC. V and J are TRBV27 and TRBJ2-1; 8 bases match TRBD2. V shed 5 bases, J shed 8 bases, and the junction held 17 bases outside the gene matches. CDR1 and CDR2 from the germline V gene are MNHEY and SMNVEV (reference sequence). This CDR3 has 17 residues.

The gene calls are TRBV15 and TRBJ1-5; D possibly corresponds to TRBD1 (5 bases). The CDR3 extends over 16 amino acids. V lost 0 bases and J lost 1, with 10 bases in between. CDR1 is LNHNV and CDR2 is YYDKDF in the germline V gene (reference sequence). The DNA for the CDR3 is TGTGCCACCAGCAGAGATCGGGGGGGGAGCAATCAGCCCCAGCATTTT. It specifies CATSRDRGGSNQPQHF.

The J gene is TRBJ2-3, the V gene TRBV2, with D possibly matching TRBD1 (6 bases). CDR1 and CDR2 (germline): SNHLY, FYNNEI. CDR3 length: 10 amino acids. The CDR3 spells CADRRDTQYF. DNA of the CDR3: TGTGCAGACAGGAGGGATACGCAGTATTTT.

V and J are TRBV5-1 and TRBJ1-5; perhaps TRBD1 as D (6 bases). The length of the CDR3 is 13 residues. Trimming cost V 7 bases and J 7 bases, with 15 bases left between them. Germline V gives CDR1 SGHRS, CDR2 YFSETQ. CDR3 sequence (DNA): TGCGCCAGCCGTCTGGGGGCTGAACAGCCCCAGCATTTT. Residues: CASRLGAEQPQHF.

The sample holds a few counts of this clone. This chain joins TRBV11-2 and TRBJ1-1; no clear D gene. V lost 7 bases to trimming and J lost 1 base, with 10 bases between them. This CDR3 region has 13 residues. In germline, CDR1 is SGHAT, CDR2 FQNNGV. The CDR3 DNA reads as TGTGCCAGCAATCCGGGATCGAACACTGAAGCTTTCTTT. The encoded protein is CASNPGSNTEAFF.

V and J are TRBV7-9 and TRBJ2-5; D is possibly TRBD1 (5 bases). The DNA end is a closer match to TRBJ2-7, so the J assignment may be wrong. The CDR3 spans 13 residues. From germline, CDR1 is SEHNR and CDR2 FQNEAQ (reference sequence). CDR3 nucleotides: TGTGCCAGCAGCTCCCTCGGACACGGCGAGCAGTACTTC. It yields the protein CASSSLGHGEQYF.

A few counts support this clone. The chain combines TRBV6-1 with TRBJ2-5; TRBD2 agrees at 12 bases. The length of the CDR3 is 15 residues. The V gene's germline CDR1 is MNHNS and CDR2 SASEGT. J was trimmed by 4 bases and V by 2 bases; bases with no gene match: 2. CDR3 sequence: CASSELAGGPETQYF. DNA of the CDR3: TGTGCCAGCAGTGAACTAGCGGGGGGGCCAGAGACCCAGTACTTC.

This sequence joins TRBV5-4 and TRBJ1-1; no reliable D call. This CDR3 has 15 amino acids. The ends were cut back, 2 bases at V and 5 bases at J, with 16 bases in the middle. Per the germline V gene, CDR1 is SGHNT and CDR2 is YYREEE (reference sequence). CDR3 region: CASSFPPHTVTEAFF. The CDR3 nucleotides read TGTGCCAGCAGCTTCCCCCCACACACAGTTACTGAAGCTTTCTTT.

This clone was seen only a few times. The J gene is TRBJ2-1, the V gene TRBV7-2, with D perhaps matching TRBD1 (5 bases). The V and J ends lost 5 bases and 0 bases respectively, with 11 bases between them. CDR3 length: 15 residues. CDR1 is SGHTA, CDR2 FQGNSA, per germline. This CDR3 is CASSETTGSYNEQFF. The CDR3 DNA is TGTGCCAGCAGCGAAACCACAGGCTCCTACAATGAGCAGTTCTTC.

The chain employs TRBV2 and TRBJ2-2; D perhaps matches TRBD2 (5 bases). Trimming removed 8 bases at V and 3 bases at J, with 22 bases between. Germline CDR1 reads SNHLY; CDR2 reads FYNNEI. The CDR3 extends over 17 amino acids. The CDR3 region has the DNA TGTGCCAGCTCCCTTGGGAGTAGAAGATCGGACACCGGGGAGCTGTTTTTT. Residues: CASSLGSRRSDTGELFF.

The chain joins TRBV4-3 to TRBJ1-2, with TRBD1 identical over 9 bases. The CDR3 totals 15 residues. Trimming at V came to 0 bases and at J to 4 bases, leaving 3 bases not matched to a gene. Germline CDR1 is LGHNA and CDR2 is YSLEER. CDR3 loop: CASSQEDRGGYGYTF. CDR3 sequence (DNA): TGCGCCAGCAGCCAAGAGGACAGGGGTGGCTATGGCTACACCTTC.

The chain links TRBV7-3 to TRBJ2-1, with 8 bases lining up with TRBD1. This CDR3 has 13 amino acids. With V trimmed by 4 bases and J by 7 bases, 3 bases remained unmatched. Germline CDR1 reads SGHTA; CDR2 reads FQGTGA. CDR3 in DNA: TGTGCCAGCAGCTCACAGGGGGGTAATGAGCAGTTCTTC. Encoded protein: CASSSQGGNEQFF. Variable domain in full (rest from reference TRBV7-3 and TRBJ2-1): GAGVSQTPSNKVTEKGKYVELRCDPISGHTALYWYRQSLGQGPEFLIYFQGTGAADDSGLPNDRFFAVRPEGSVSTLKIQRTERGDSAVYLCASSSQGGNEQFFGPGTRLTVL.

This chain links TRBV7-3 with TRBJ2-7; 10 nucleotides agree with TRBD1. CDR3 length: 13 amino acids. V gave up 5 bases and J gave up 6 bases; unmatched junction bases: 4. Germline-derived CDR1 and CDR2 are SGHTA and FQGTGA. The CDR3: CASSLTGGVEQYF. As DNA, the CDR3 is TGTGCCAGCAGCCTGACAGGGGGCGTCGAGCAGTACTTC. Full variable domain (remainder filled in from reference TRBV7-3 and TRBJ2-7): GAGVSQTPSNKVTEKGKYVELRCDPISGHTALYWYRQSLGQGPEFLIYFQGTGAADDSGLPNDRFFAVRPEGSVSTLKIQRTERGDSAVYLCASSLTGGVEQYFGPGTRLTVT.

The rearrangement uses TRBV4-1 and TRBJ2-1, with TRBD2 matching 8 bases. This CDR3 has 14 amino acids. Germline V gene data show CDR1 as MGHRA and CDR2 as YSYEKL. Trimming removed 4 bases from V and 9 bases from J; junction bases left unmatched: 8. The CDR3 region has the DNA TGCGCCAGCAGCCCGGGGGGGAGAGATGGTGAGCAGTTCTTC. Protein sequence: CASSPGGRDGEQFF.

The rearrangement links TRBV18 to TRBJ2-2; D might be TRBD1 (6 bases). The germline V gene has CDR1 KGHSH and CDR2 LQKENI. V was trimmed by 2 bases and J by 6 bases, leaving 10 bases between them. This CDR3 has 14 residues. The CDR3 DNA reads as TGTGCCAGCTCACCAACCCAGGGGTCCGGGGAGCTGTTTTTT. Protein sequence: CASSPTQGSGELFF.

The chain has TRBV11-2 and TRBJ2-7, with D possibly matching TRBD1 (5 bases). This CDR3 region has 17 residues. V lost 5 bases and J 1 base, leaving 21 bases between the germline ends. Germline V lookup: CDR1 SGHAT, CDR2 FQNNGV. The CDR3 protein is CASSVAPQGRWSYEQYF. CDR3 sequence (DNA): TGTGCCAGCAGCGTAGCTCCCCAGGGTCGGTGGTCCTACGAGCAGTACTTC.

The chain links TRBV5-1 to TRBJ2-2; 8 bases map to TRBD2. The CDR3 is 16 residues long. Germline V gene lookup returns CDR1 SGHRS and CDR2 YFSETQ. V shed 4 bases and J 2 bases; nucleotides not matched to a gene: 7. The CDR3 spells CASSPRIAGNTGELFF. The CDR3 coding sequence is TGCGCCAGCAGCCCCCGGATAGCGGGAAACACCGGGGAGCTGTTTTTT. Based on the CDR3 plus reference TRBV5-1 and TRBJ2-2, the full variable domain is KAGVTQTPRYLIKTRGQQVTLSCSPISGHRSVSWYQQTPGQGLQFLFEYFSETQRNKGNFPGRFSGRQFSNSRSEMNVSTLELGDSALYLCASSPRIAGNTGELFFGEGSRLTVL.

This chain links TRBV6-5 with TRBJ1-2, with a possible D match to TRBD1 (5 bases). This CDR3 is built from 13 residues. Trimming left V 7 bases short and J 1 base short, with 10 bases between. Germline values: CDR1 MNHEY, CDR2 SVGAGI. In DNA, the CDR3 is TGTGCCAGCACCGACAGTTTTAACTATGGCTACACCTTC. It encodes CASTDSFNYGYTF.

This clone was detected once. The chain uses TRBV6-1 and TRBJ1-1; 8 bases agree with TRBD1. Trimming at V came to 9 bases and at J to 0 bases, leaving 3 bases not matched to a gene. The V gene's germline CDR1 is MNHNS and CDR2 SASEGT. The CDR3 length is 13 residues. The CDR3 reads CASGQGMNTEAFF. The CDR3 nucleotides are TGTGCCAGTGGACAGGGAATGAACACTGAAGCTTTCTTT.

The chain recombines TRBV14 with TRBJ2-6; TRBD2 aligns across 9 bases. V was clipped by 4 bases and J by 0 bases; unmatched bases: 7. This CDR3 is 18 amino acids long. Looked up from germline, CDR1 is SGHDN and CDR2 is FVKESK. In nucleotides, the CDR3 is TGTGCCAGCAGCCGCGGGGGGGTGCGGGTCTCTGGGGCCAACGTCCTGACTTTC. Translation: CASSRGGVRVSGANVLTF.

V gene TRBV2 combines with J gene TRBJ2-5; 13 bases are shared with TRBD2. V lost 3 bases and J lost 4; bases outside the gene matches: 8. The CDR3 extends over 17 amino acids. In germline, CDR1 is SNHLY, CDR2 FYNNEI. CDR3 sequence (DNA): TGTGCCAGCAGTGAGTTGACCGGACTAGCGGGAGCAGAGACCCAGTACTTC. Residues: CASSELTGLAGAETQYF.

The chain joins TRBV27 to TRBJ1-1; TRBD1 is a possible D gene (5 bases). V was cut by 2 bases and J by 3 bases, with 10 bases left in between. The CDR3 runs 14 residues. In germline, CDR1 is MNHEY, CDR2 SMNVEV (reference sequence). The CDR3 spells CASSLQGQYTEAFF. The CDR3 DNA reads as TGTGCCAGCAGTTTACAGGGCCAATACACTGAAGCTTTCTTT.